The T cell receptor beta chain described here comes from a study of naive and memory T cell subsets. Ligated cDNA underwent four rounds of PCR with nested alpha and beta constant region primers and SP2. Alpha and beta constant region primers primed reverse transcription for blood and skin samples. Using its own MiXCR run on the 5' RACE reads, TCRdb lists one record per CDR3 protein. In the table there are approximately 52,000 distinct CDR3 sequences, approximately 4.5% of which are singletons. Unmatched junction bases numbered 5, after V lost 1 base and J lost 7 bases. Germline-derived CDR1 and CDR2 are SGHDN and FVKESK. The CDR3 spans 15 residues. The library had UMIs added by 3' ligation of an oligonucleotide to TCR cDNA.

This chain links TRBV14 with TRBJ2-1; the match to TRBD2 covers 9 bases. The origin of this receptor is a female donor in good health. CDR3 sequence (DNA): TGTGCCAGCAGCCAAGTTAGCGGGAGATGGAATGAGCAGTTCTTC. This encodes CASSQVSGRWNEQFF. Combining the CDR3 with reference TRBV14 and TRBJ2-1 gives the whole variable domain EAGVTQFPSHSVIEKGQTVTLRCDPISGHDNLYWYRRVMGKEIKFLLHFVKESKQDESGMPNNRFLAERTGGTYSTLKVQPAELEDSGVYFCASSQVSGRWNEQFFGPGTRLTVL.